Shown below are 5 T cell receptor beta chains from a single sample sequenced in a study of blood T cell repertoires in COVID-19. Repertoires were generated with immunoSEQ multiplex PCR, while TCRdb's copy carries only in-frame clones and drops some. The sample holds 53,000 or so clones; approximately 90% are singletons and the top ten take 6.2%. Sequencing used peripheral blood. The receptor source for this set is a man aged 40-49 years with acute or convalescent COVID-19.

CDR3 bases: TGTGCCAGCAGCTTCCCGGGGAGGACTGAAGCTTTCTTT. This encodes CASSFPGRTEAFF. This chain connects TRBV7-8 to TRBJ1-1; D call uncertain. V was clipped by 3 bases and J by 5 bases, with 10 bases between them. This CDR3 contains 13 residues. CDR1 SGHVS and CDR2 FQNEAQ come from the germline V gene.

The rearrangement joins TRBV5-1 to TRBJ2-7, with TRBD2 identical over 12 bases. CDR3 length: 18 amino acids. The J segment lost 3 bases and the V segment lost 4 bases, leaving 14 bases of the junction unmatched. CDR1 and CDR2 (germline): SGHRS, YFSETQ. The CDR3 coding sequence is TGCGCCAGCAGCCTATGGACTAGCGGGACCAGCCAACTCTACGAGCAGTACTTC. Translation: CASSLWTSGTSQLYEQYF.

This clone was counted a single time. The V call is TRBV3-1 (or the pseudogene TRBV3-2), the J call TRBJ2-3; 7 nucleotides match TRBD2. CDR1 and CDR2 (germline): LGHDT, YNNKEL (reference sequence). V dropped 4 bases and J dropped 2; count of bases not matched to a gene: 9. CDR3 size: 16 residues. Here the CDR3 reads CASSPETGTTTDTQYF. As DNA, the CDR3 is TGTGCCAGCAGCCCAGAAACCGGGACTACCACAGATACGCAGTATTTT.

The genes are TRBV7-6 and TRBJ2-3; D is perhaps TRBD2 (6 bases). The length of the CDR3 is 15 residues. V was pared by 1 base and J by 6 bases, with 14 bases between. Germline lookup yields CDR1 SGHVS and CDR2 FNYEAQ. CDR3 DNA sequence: TGTGCCAGCAGCTTAGGATACGGGAGCGCGGATACGCAGTATTTT. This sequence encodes CASSLGYGSADTQYF.

CDR3 amino acids: CASSQARGGGRNTGELFF. The CDR3 DNA follows: TGCGCCAGCAGCCAAGCCCGGGGGGGCGGGAGGAACACCGGGGAGCTGTTTTTT. V and J are TRBV4-3 and TRBJ2-2, with 8 bases lining up with TRBD2. V lost 1 base and J lost 1; bases outside the gene matches: 8. The CDR3 totals 18 residues. Germline CDR1 and CDR2: LGHNA and YSLEER.